This TCR beta chain comes out of a study of long-term antiretroviral therapy in people with HIV. Assay version v3.0 of immunoSEQ was used, and it was run at survey level. The table came from immunoSEQ multiplex PCR; TCRdb's copy has only in-frame clones and leaves some out. The table has some 20,000 clones, around 80% seen once. Before DNA extraction, roughly 0.9-10 million cryopreserved PBMC were held in the samples. Findings and limits, study-wide: Clones that expanded before ART (that is, prior to treatment) dominated the repertoire at all time points. Transplant-donor-level diversity was not reached after ART, though diversity increased.

About this clone itself: What it binds is unknown.

The CDR3 is 14 residues long. Germline CDR1 is SGHNT and CDR2 is YENEEA. V was pared by 6 bases and J by 7 bases, with 10 bases of the junction left unmatched. The V gene is TRBV11-3, the J gene TRBJ2-7; 9 nucleotides line up with TRBD1. This sample comprised unsorted PBMCs, obtained 2.2 years after starting antiretroviral therapy. The source of this sequence is a man aged 50 to 59 with HIV. The CDR3 is CASSTGGGYVEQYF. Written as DNA, the CDR3 is TGTGCCAGCAGTACAGGGGGCGGCTACGTAGAGCAGTACTTC.